This T cell receptor beta chain was captured in a study of blood T cell repertoires in COVID-19. Background on the study: Two negative PCRs, clearance, or symptom resolution were required of recovered Cohort 3 donors.

Germline V gives CDR1 SGHAT, CDR2 FQNNGV. CDR3 length: 16 amino acids. V lost 5 bases to trimming and J lost 1 base, with 15 bases between them. Per the study methods: Amplification with reference gene primers provided the estimates of nucleated cell counts. The repertoire was sequenced with immunoSEQ multiplex PCR; TCRdb's copy has only in-frame clones and lacks some. The V and J calls and clone size are taken from that table; D and trimming were inferred from the DNA. In the table there are 300,000 to 450,000 clones, around 87% of which are singletons. Living in about two dozen US areas, the participants were between about 18 and 100 years of age.

This sequence was found in a man in his forties in a cohort exposed to, infected with or recovered from COVID-19 (not recorded which). This rearrangement joins TRBV11-2 to TRBJ1-5; TRBD1 is a possible D gene (5 bases). The sample taken for sequencing was PBMCs or T cells enriched from blood (not recorded which). The chain's CDR3 is CASSRSGAESNQPQHF. For the CDR3, the DNA is TGTGCCAGCAGCAGGAGCGGGGCGGAGAGCAATCAGCCCCAGCATTTT.